This T cell receptor (beta chain) was sequenced in a study of blood T cell repertoires in COVID-19. About the study: From the United States, Italy and Spain came samples of acute and convalescent COVID-19.

Authors' analysis steps: Estimation of nucleated cell counts was performed using reference gene primer amplification. Assay: immunoSEQ multiplex PCR; the TCRdb copy retains only in-frame clones and omits some. The DNA gave D and trimming, while V, J and clone size come from that table. The repertoire holds around 390,000 clones, around nine tenths seen once, with roughly a tenth in the top ten. This CDR3 has 15 residues. Looked up from germline, CDR1 is MDHEN and CDR2 is SYDVKM. J lost 2 bases, V lost 4 bases, and 7 bases had no gene match. Sequenced material: PBMCs or T cells enriched from blood (not recorded which). The V call is TRBV28, the J call TRBJ2-7, with 8 bases identical to TRBD2. This clonotype originated in a woman between 45 and 60 years old who had recovered from COVID-19. The CDR3 spells CASSSPGGGPYEQYF. CDR3 coding DNA: TGTGCCAGCAGTTCCCCTGGCGGGGGGCCCTACGAGCAGTACTTC.